This TCR beta chain was retrieved from a study of blood T cell repertoires in COVID-19. As for the study in general: The samples span acute and convalescent COVID-19 from the United States, Italy and Spain.

V trimming: 0 bases; J trimming: 3 bases; junction bases outside the gene matches: 6. The CDR3 length is 15 residues. Germline V gene sequence: CDR1 SGHNT, CDR2 YYREEE (reference sequence). Cohort allocation depended upon clinical history that participants reported. TCRdb keeps only in-frame clones here, not all; method: immunoSEQ multiplex PCR. The data contain about 400,000 clones, roughly 87% of them singletons. The specimen was PBMCs or T cells enriched from blood (not recorded which). This clonotype was sampled from a young woman who had recovered from COVID-19. The chain joins TRBV5-4 to TRBJ2-7, with 7 bases matching TRBD1. This chain's CDR3 is CASSLGSTGSYEQYF. CDR3 DNA: TGTGCCAGCAGCTTGGGGTCGACAGGGAGCTACGAGCAGTACTTC. The full variable domain, its missing parts supplied by reference TRBV5-4 and TRBJ2-7, is ETGVTQSPTHLIKTRGQQVTLRCSSQSGHNTVSWYQQALGQGPQFIFQYYREEENGRGNFPPRFSGLQFPNYSSELNVNALELDDSALYLCASSLGSTGSYEQYFGPGTRLTVT.